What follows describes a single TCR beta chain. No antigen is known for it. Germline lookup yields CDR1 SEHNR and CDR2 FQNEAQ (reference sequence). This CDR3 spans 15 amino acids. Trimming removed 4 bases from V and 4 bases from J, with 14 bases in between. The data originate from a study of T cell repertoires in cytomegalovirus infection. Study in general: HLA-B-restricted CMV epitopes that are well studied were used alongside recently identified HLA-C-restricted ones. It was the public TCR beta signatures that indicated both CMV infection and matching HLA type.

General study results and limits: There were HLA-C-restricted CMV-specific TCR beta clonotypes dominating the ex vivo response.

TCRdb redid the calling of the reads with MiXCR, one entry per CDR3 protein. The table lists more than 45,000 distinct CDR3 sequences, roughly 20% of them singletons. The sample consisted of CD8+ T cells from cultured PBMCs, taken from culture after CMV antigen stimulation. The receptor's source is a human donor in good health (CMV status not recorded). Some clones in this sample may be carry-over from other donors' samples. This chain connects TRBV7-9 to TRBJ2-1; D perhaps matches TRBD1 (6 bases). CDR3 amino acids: CASSYVRGGYNEQFF. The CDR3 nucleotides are TGTGCCAGCAGCTATGTCCGAGGGGGATACAATGAGCAGTTCTTC.